The 24 T cell receptor beta chains in this list originate from one sample, sequenced in a study of blood T cell repertoires in COVID-19. Libraries were prepared by immunoSEQ multiplex PCR; TCRdb keeps only in-frame clonotypes and omits some of them. The table includes 250,000 to 350,000 clones, 75% to 90% detected once. Sequencing was done on a sample of peripheral blood. These receptors came from a woman in her 30s with COVID-19, enrolled during active disease.

The rearrangement uses TRBV4-1 and TRBJ1-3; D gene uncertain. The V end was cut by 0 bases, the J end by 3 bases, with 12 bases between. The CDR3 loop spans 16 amino acids. Germline CDR1 is MGHRA and CDR2 is YSYEKL. The CDR3 DNA reads TGCGCCAGCAGCCAAGATAACACGCGGGTTGGAAACACCATATATTTT. The encoded protein is CASSQDNTRVGNTIYF.

V is TRBV29-1 and J is TRBJ1-2; TRBD1 aligns across 9 bases. Germline V lookup: CDR1 SQVTM, CDR2 ANQGSEA. This CDR3 comprises 13 residues. Unmatched junction bases numbered 3, after V lost 4 bases and J lost 3 bases. The CDR3 region is CSVGDREDYGYTF. Written as DNA, the CDR3 is TGCAGCGTTGGGGACAGGGAGGACTATGGCTACACCTTC.

V is TRBV10-3 and J is TRBJ1-2, with 7 bases identical to TRBD1. The J segment lost 6 bases and the V segment lost 6 bases, leaving 10 bases of the junction unmatched. This CDR3 has 14 residues. Germline CDR1 reads ENHRY; CDR2 reads SYGVKD. The CDR3 DNA sequence: TGTGCCATCAGGACAGGGTTTACCTCTGATGGCTACACCTTC. It specifies CAIRTGFTSDGYTF.

The V call is TRBV28, the J call TRBJ1-6; D is possibly TRBD1 (5 bases). CDR3 length: 12 amino acids. V gave up 7 bases and J gave up 7 bases, with 8 bases separating them. CDR1 is MDHEN, CDR2 SYDVKM, per germline. CDR3 sequence reads: CASMGLNSPLHF. CDR3 coding DNA: TGTGCCAGCATGGGGCTCAATTCACCCCTCCACTTT.

The rearrangement joins TRBV2 to TRBJ1-2, with D possibly being TRBD1 (5 bases). Per germline, CDR1 SNHLY and CDR2 FYNNEI. V lost 5 bases and J lost 8, with 15 bases in between. CDR3 length equals 13 residues. CDR3 coding DNA: TGTGCCAGCAGTCGTAGGGGAGGTAGGGGCTACACCTTC. This sequence encodes CASSRRGGRGYTF.

This clone came up a few times. The CDR3 region is CASSDRVDQPQHF. The CDR3 nucleotides read TGCGCCAGCAGCGACAGGGTGGATCAGCCCCAGCATTTT. V and J are TRBV10-2 and TRBJ1-5; 7 bases match TRBD1. Germline V gives CDR1 WSHSY, CDR2 SAAADI. This CDR3 spans 13 amino acids. V was clipped by 6 bases and J by 5 bases; unmatched bases: 4.

Remarks on this clone: Within the sample, other DNA sequences also encode this same CDR3. The V gene is TRBV30, the J gene TRBJ2-3; TRBD2 agrees at 10 bases. CDR3 length: 14 residues. With V trimmed by 3 bases and J by 0 bases, 0 bases remained unmatched. CDR1 and CDR2 (germline): GTSNPN, SVGIG (reference sequence). The CDR3 loop is CAWRLAGSTDTQYF. The CDR3 nucleotides read TGTGCCTGGAGACTAGCGGGGAGCACAGATACGCAGTATTTT.

The table lists this clone with a few counts. V and J are TRBV7-2 and TRBJ1-5, with 7 positions matching TRBD1. Trimming took 5 bases from V and 7 from J; bases not matched to a gene: 5. The germline V gene has CDR1 SGHTA and CDR2 FQGNSA. The CDR3 is made up of 13 amino acids. CDR3 sequence (DNA): TGTGCCAGCAGCGAGACAGGGAGGCAGCCCCAGCATTTT. This sequence encodes CASSETGRQPQHF.

This rearrangement joins TRBV7-6 to TRBJ1-2; D is ambiguous. The CDR3 spans 15 residues. V lost 2 bases, J lost 4 bases, and 14 bases lay in between. Looked up from germline, CDR1 is SGHVS and CDR2 is FNYEAQ. CDR3 protein: CASSLRQESGYGYTF. The CDR3 nucleotides are TGTGCCAGCAGCTTACGGCAGGAGAGCGGCTATGGCTACACCTTC. The whole variable domain, remainder taken from reference TRBV7-6 and TRBJ1-2, is GAGVSQSPRYKVTKRGQDVALRCDPISGHVSLYWYRQALGQGPEFLTYFNYEAQQDKSGLPNDRFSAERPEGSISTLTIQRTEQRDSAMYRCASSLRQESGYGYTFGSGTRLTVV.

A single count supports this clone. The chain employs TRBV3-1 (or the pseudogene TRBV3-2) and TRBJ1-5; possibly TRBD1 for D (5 bases). Looked up from germline, CDR1 is LGHDT and CDR2 is YNNKEL (reference sequence). This CDR3 has 14 residues. V gave up 0 bases and J gave up 6 bases, with 9 bases separating them. This CDR3 is CASSQDSRGQPQHF. As DNA, the CDR3 is TGTGCCAGCAGCCAAGACAGTAGGGGTCAGCCCCAGCATTTT.

This clone was seen a single time. The gene calls are TRBV14 and TRBJ2-3; TRBD1 agrees at 9 bases. V shed 0 bases and J 2 bases; nucleotides not matched to a gene: 15. The germline CDR1 and CDR2 sequences are SGHDN and FVKESK. The CDR3 length is 20 residues. CDR3 nucleotides: TGTGCCAGCAGCCAAGATATTTTCCTCCCGTGGGACAGGGCCACAGATACGCAGTATTTT. It is translated as CASSQDIFLPWDRATDTQYF.

A single count supports this clone. J is TRBJ2-7 and V is TRBV27, with 9 bases aligning to TRBD1. Per germline, CDR1 MNHEY and CDR2 SMNVEV (reference sequence). The CDR3 length is 14 residues. The J segment lost 0 bases and the V segment lost 7 bases, leaving 4 bases of the junction unmatched. The CDR3 coding sequence is TGTGCCAGCATTGGACAGGGGAGCTCCTACGAGCAGTACTTC. The encoded protein is CASIGQGSSYEQYF.

V is TRBV4-1 and J is TRBJ1-5; the match to TRBD1 covers 10 bases. Unmatched junction bases numbered 6, after V lost 4 bases and J lost 3 bases. The CDR3 sequence is 16 residues long. From germline, CDR1 is MGHRA and CDR2 YSYEKL. The DNA of the CDR3 is TGCGCCAGCAGCCGAGCCGGGACAGGGGTCAATCAGCCCCAGCATTTT. The encoded protein is CASSRAGTGVNQPQHF.

The chain is built from TRBV5-1 and TRBJ1-1, with no clear D. Between the trimmed V and J ends, which lost 0 bases and 5 bases, there was a span of 14 bases. CDR1 and CDR2 from the germline V gene are SGHRS and YFSETQ. This CDR3 is 15 amino acids long. CDR3 nucleotide sequence: TGCGCCAGCAGCTTGGCCGCAGGACGGAGGACTGAAGCTTTCTTT. It codes for CASSLAAGRRTEAFF.

This rearrangement joins TRBV6-5 to TRBJ1-4; 9 bases are a match to TRBD1. The CDR3 sequence is 14 residues long. V lost 8 bases to trimming and J lost 9 bases; unmatched junction nucleotides: 10. In germline, CDR1 is MNHEY, CDR2 SVGAGI. This CDR3 reads CASAWDRERKKLFF. CDR3 coding DNA: TGTGCCAGCGCCTGGGACAGGGAGAGGAAAAAACTGTTTTTT.

The J gene is TRBJ1-5, the V gene TRBV6-5; D possibly corresponds to TRBD1 (5 bases). The CDR3 runs to 13 residues. Germline values: CDR1 MNHEY, CDR2 SVGAGI. V lost 10 bases and J lost 4, with 14 bases in between. CDR3 amino acids: CATTPSGNQPQHF. For the CDR3, the DNA is TGTGCCACTACCCCCTCAGGGAATCAGCCCCAGCATTTT.

The V and J genes are TRBV5-1 and TRBJ2-5, with 10 bases matching TRBD2. With V trimmed by 4 bases and J by 5 bases, 8 bases remained unmatched. This CDR3 comprises 15 residues. Germline lookup yields CDR1 SGHRS and CDR2 YFSETQ. CDR3 region: CASSVLAGADETQYF. In DNA form, the CDR3 reads TGCGCCAGCAGCGTCCTAGCGGGAGCAGATGAGACCCAGTACTTC.

The chain carries TRBV6-5 and TRBJ1-1; D unresolved. Germline V lookup: CDR1 MNHEY, CDR2 SVGAGI. The CDR3 is 15 amino acids. Trimming pared 6 bases from V and 0 bases from J, leaving 14 bases between. The CDR3 nucleotides read TGTGCCAGCAGCTCCCCACAGAGCATGAACACTGAAGCTTTCTTT. This gives the protein CASSSPQSMNTEAFF.

The chain employs TRBV5-5 and TRBJ2-1; 11 bases align to TRBD2. The germline gives CDR1 SGHKS, CDR2 YYEKEE (reference sequence). The V and J ends lost 1 base and 7 bases, in that order; junction bases with no gene match: 16. The CDR3 spans 19 residues. This chain's CDR3 is CASSLSLLVGSSGRNEQFF. CDR3 bases: TGTGCCAGCAGCTTGAGTCTCCTCGTGGGGTCTAGCGGGAGGAATGAGCAGTTCTTC.

The V gene is TRBV5-1, the J gene TRBJ2-2, with 8 bases identical to TRBD1. CDR3 length: 14 amino acids. Germline CDR1 reads SGHRS; CDR2 reads YFSETQ. After removal of 7 bases from V and 5 bases from J, the junction contained 7 bases not matched to a gene. CDR3 loop: CASQAGGGTGELFF. In nucleotides, the CDR3 is TGCGCCAGCCAAGCAGGGGGCGGGACCGGGGAGCTGTTTTTT.

The genes are TRBV19 and TRBJ1-1, with D tentatively TRBD1 (5 bases). This CDR3 has 12 amino acids. Deletions cut 3 bases from V and 7 bases from J, with 9 bases between. CDR1 LNHDA and CDR2 SQIVND come from the germline V gene (reference sequence). The CDR3 is CASSMARVEAFF. In DNA form, the CDR3 reads TGTGCCAGTAGTATGGCCAGGGTTGAAGCTTTCTTT.

This clone was counted a single time. The V and J genes are TRBV6-5 and TRBJ1-1; no definite D call. Trimming left V 1 base short and J 1 base short, with 4 bases between. CDR1 and CDR2 from the germline V gene are MNHEY and SVGAGI. The CDR3 is 13 residues long. This chain's CDR3 is CASSYFGNTEAFF. As DNA, the CDR3 is TGTGCCAGCAGTTACTTCGGGAACACTGAAGCTTTCTTT.

The chain combines TRBV6-4 with TRBJ1-2; tentatively, D is TRBD1 (5 bases). The V gene lost 0 bases and the J gene lost 8 bases, with 22 bases spanning the gap. CDR1 and CDR2 (germline): MRHNA, SNTAGT. CDR3 length: 17 residues. In nucleotides, the CDR3 is TGTGCCAGCAGTGACTCGGAAATCGGGGGTAACAGGTGGGGCTACACCTTC. Protein: CASSDSEIGGNRWGYTF.

This chain connects TRBV18 to TRBJ2-5; 8 bases align to TRBD1. The CDR3 loop spans 15 amino acids. CDR1 and CDR2 (germline): KGHSH, LQKENI. J was trimmed by 2 bases and V by 6 bases; bases with no gene match: 8. In DNA, the CDR3 is TGTGCCAGCTCGCAGGCCGGGACAGGTCAAGAGACCCAGTACTTC. This translates into CASSQAGTGQETQYF. Full variable domain (missing parts from reference TRBV18 and TRBJ2-5): NAGVMQNPRHLVRRRGQEARLRCSPMKGHSHVYWYRQLPEEGLKFMVYLQKENIIDESGMPKERFSAEFPKEGPSILRIQQVVRGDSAAYFCASSQAGTGQETQYFGPGTRLLVL.